This TCR beta chain was obtained from a study of human T cells and chemical hapten exposure. Study-wide points: Healthy individuals' immune responses may differ from those of donors, who had alopecia. Clustering by CDR3 similarity yielded significantly more large clusters from expanded TCRs than controls.

Documented time point: patch test 2, 6 weeks after DPC sensitization. The sample's treatment: therapeutic diphenylcyclopropenone sensitization with weekly scalp DPC. The drawing of blood occurred before each patch test was applied. This clonotype was seen ten or more times. What it binds is not known. Individual cDNA molecules in this library carried unique molecular identifiers. In TCRdb, the RACE reads were re-called with MiXCR into one record per CDR3 protein. The repertoire holds around 42,000 distinct CDR3 sequences, less than 4% seen once, with 6.5% to 8% in the top ten. Here the sequenced sample was whole blood, taken in connection with sensitization to the hapten diphenylcyclopropenone (DPC). The TCR comes from a man between 35 and 55 years old with alopecia areata. Some clones in this sample may be carry-over from other donors' samples.

This CDR3 is CSADEQGTGNTIYF. CDR3 bases: TGCAGTGCGGACGAACAGGGGACCGGAAACACCATATATTTT. This chain uses TRBV20-1 with TRBJ1-3, with TRBD1 identical over 7 bases. CDR1 is DFQATT, CDR2 SNEGSKA, per germline (reference sequence). The CDR3 extends over 14 amino acids. V was clipped by 6 bases and J by 4 bases; unmatched bases: 9.